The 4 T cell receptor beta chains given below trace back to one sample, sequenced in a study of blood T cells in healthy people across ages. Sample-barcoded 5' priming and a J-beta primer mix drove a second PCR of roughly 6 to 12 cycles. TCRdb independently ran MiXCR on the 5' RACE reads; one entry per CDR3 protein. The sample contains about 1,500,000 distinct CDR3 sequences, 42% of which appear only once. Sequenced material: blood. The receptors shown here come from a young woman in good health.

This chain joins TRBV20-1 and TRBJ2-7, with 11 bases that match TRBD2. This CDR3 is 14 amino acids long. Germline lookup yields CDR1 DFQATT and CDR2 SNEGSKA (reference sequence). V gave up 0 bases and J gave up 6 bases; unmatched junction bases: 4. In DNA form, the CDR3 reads TGCAGTGCTAGAGAACCGGGACTAGCGGTCGAGCAGTACTTC. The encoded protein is CSAREPGLAVEQYF.

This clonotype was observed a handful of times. The CDR3 DNA reads TGTGCCAGCAGCCAGACAGGGGCGGATCAAGAGACCCAGTACTTC. Its protein product is CASSQTGADQETQYF. The chain combines TRBV16 with TRBJ2-5; TRBD1 matches at 8 bases. This CDR3 spans 15 amino acids. Looked up from germline, CDR1 is KGHSY and CDR2 is FQNENV. Trimming cost V 3 bases and J 2 bases; bases outside gene matches: 5.

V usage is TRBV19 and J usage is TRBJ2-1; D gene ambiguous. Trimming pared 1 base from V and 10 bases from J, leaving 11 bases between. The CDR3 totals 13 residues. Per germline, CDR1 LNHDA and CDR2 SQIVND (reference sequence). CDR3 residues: CASSIGIAQEQFF. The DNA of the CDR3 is TGTGCCAGTAGTATAGGAATAGCCCAGGAGCAGTTCTTC. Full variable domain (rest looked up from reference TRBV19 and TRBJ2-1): DGGITQSPKYLFRKEGQNVTLSCEQNLNHDAMYWYRQDPGQGLRLIYYSQIVNDFQKGDIAEGYSVSREKKESFPLTVTSAQKNPTAFYLCASSIGIAQEQFFGPGTRLTVL.

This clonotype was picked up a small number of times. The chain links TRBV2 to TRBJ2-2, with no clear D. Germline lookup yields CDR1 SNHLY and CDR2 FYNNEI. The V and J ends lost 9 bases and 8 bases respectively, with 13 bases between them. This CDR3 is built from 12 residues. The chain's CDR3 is CASRPLMGELFF. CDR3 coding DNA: TGTGCCAGTAGGCCTCTGATGGGGGAGCTGTTTTTT.